This T cell receptor beta chain was identified in a study of CXCR3-negative and CXCR3-positive naive CD8 T cells. A CD45RO-CCR7+CD27+CD95- phenotype identified naive CD8+ T cells. This CDR3 contains 18 residues. The germline CDR1 and CDR2 sequences are SGHRS and YFSETQ. Via 5' RACE with UMI labels, TRB cDNA libraries were prepared. TCRdb reworked the 5' RACE reads into one entry per CDR3 protein, no DNA. The table for this sample gives around 140,000 distinct CDR3 sequences. This rearrangement joins TRBV5-1 to TRBJ2-2; the D call of TRBD1 rests on TCRdb alone, since no DNA is present to check it. The sample taken for sequencing was naive CXCR3- CD8+ T cells from blood. Subset of the sample: CD45RO-CCR7+CD27+CD95- naive CD8+ T cells lacking CXCR3 (TNR3-). The source of this sequence is a human donor in good health. Some clones in this sample may be carry-over from other donors' samples. The CDR3 is CASSLDGTAFANTGELFF.